Presented here are 14 T cell receptor beta chains from one specimen sequenced in a study of response to subunit inactivated influenza vaccine. TCRdb ran MiXCR on the RT-PCR reads and lists one entry per CDR3 protein. The repertoire consists of over 800,000 distinct CDR3 sequences, with around 20% occurring once and the leading ten covering 10% to 13%. The material sequenced was PBMCs from blood, taken 5 days after vaccination. These receptors were taken from a man aged 45-60 years who received an inactivated influenza vaccine.

This clonotype was recorded many times. The chain has TRBV20-1 and TRBJ2-1; D is unresolved. CDR3 size: 14 residues. V gave up 2 bases and J gave up 6 bases, with 14 bases separating them. Germline lookup yields CDR1 DFQATT and CDR2 SNEGSKA (reference sequence). CDR3 residues: CSARIGQVINEQFF. CDR3 bases: TGCAGTGCTAGAATTGGGCAGGTGATCAATGAGCAGTTCTTC.

This clonotype has only a few counts. This chain links TRBV15 with TRBJ1-4, with D unclear. The CDR3 has 14 residues. Trimming took off 0 bases at V and 2 bases at J, with 4 bases between the two ends. CDR1 and CDR2 (germline): LNHNV, YYDKDF (reference sequence). This CDR3 reads CATSREGTNEKLFF. The CDR3 DNA sequence: TGTGCCACCAGCAGAGAGGGGACTAATGAAAAACTGTTTTTT.

The J gene is TRBJ1-6, the V gene TRBV20-1, with D possibly matching TRBD1 (6 bases). The length of the CDR3 is 13 residues. The germline V gene encodes CDR1 DFQATT and CDR2 SNEGSKA (reference sequence). Trimming shortened V by 5 bases and J by 10 bases, and 15 bases separated the two germline ends. CDR3 in amino acids: CSASWDMDSPLHF. The CDR3 bases are TGCAGTGCTTCTTGGGACATGGACTCACCCCTCCACTTT.

This clonotype was observed a handful of times. The genes are TRBV12-3 or TRBV12-4 and TRBJ1-1; D remains unclear. Trimming stripped 6 bases from V and 1 base from J, with 9 bases between. This CDR3 is built from 13 residues. CDR3 bases: TGTGCCAGCAGCCCTCATCCGAACACTGAAGCTTTCTTT. Its protein is CASSPHPNTEAFF.

The chain uses TRBV28 and TRBJ1-5; D is possibly TRBD1 (5 bases). V gave up 7 bases and J gave up 1 base, with 14 bases separating them. There are 15 residues in the CDR3. Germline V CDR1 and CDR2: MDHEN, SYDVKM. CDR3 sequence (DNA): TGTGCCAGCATCTCCGGGGCCGGGAGCAATCAGCCCCAGCATTTT. Translation gives CASISGAGSNQPQHF.

This clonotype was counted only a few times. V and J are TRBV7-9 and TRBJ2-2; D gene ambiguous. Germline V gene sequence: CDR1 SEHNR, CDR2 FQNEAQ (reference sequence). The V gene lost 1 base and the J gene lost 0 bases, with 9 bases spanning the gap. This CDR3 comprises 16 residues. The CDR3 spells CASSLVASANTGELFF. The CDR3 DNA follows: TGTGCCAGCAGCTTAGTGGCCAGCGCGAACACCGGGGAGCTGTTTTTT. Together with reference TRBV7-9 and TRBJ2-2, the CDR3 gives the full variable domain: DTGVSQNPRHKITKRGQNVTFRCDPISEHNRLYWYRQTLGQGPEFLTYFQNEAQLEKSRLLSDRFSAERPKGSFSTLEIQRTEQGDSAMYLCASSLVASANTGELFFGEGSRLTVL.

This clonotype was detected only a few times. This chain connects TRBV4-1 to TRBJ2-5; D uncertain. V gave up 2 bases and J gave up 5 bases, with 9 bases separating them. The CDR3 spans 13 residues. The germline CDR1 and CDR2 sequences are MGHRA and YSYEKL. The CDR3 here is CASSQLVSETQYF. The CDR3 DNA follows: TGCGCCAGCAGCCAACTAGTATCTGAGACCCAGTACTTC.

This rearrangement joins TRBV4-3 to TRBJ2-1; tentatively, D is TRBD2 (6 bases). V lost 0 bases, J lost 6 bases, and 12 bases lay in between. The CDR3 runs to 15 residues. Germline CDR1 reads LGHNA; CDR2 reads YSLEER. CDR3 sequence (DNA): TGCGCCAGCAGCCAAGATAGAGGGACTTTCAATGAGCAGTTCTTC. This sequence encodes CASSQDRGTFNEQFF.

This clonotype was detected ten times or more. This chain joins TRBV29-1 and TRBJ2-3, with 9 bases that match TRBD2. This CDR3 has 17 amino acids. J was trimmed by 3 bases and V by 1 base; bases with no gene match: 11. Germline assignment: CDR1 SQVTM and CDR2 ANQGSEA. CDR3 loop: CSVEAIGRGGRTDTQYF. The CDR3 coding sequence is TGCAGCGTTGAAGCAATCGGGCGGGGGGGCCGGACAGATACGCAGTATTTT.

The chain has TRBV20-1 and TRBJ1-5; weak D call: TRBD1 (6 bases). CDR1 is DFQATT and CDR2 is SNEGSKA in the germline V gene (reference sequence). The V end lost 5 bases, the J end lost 2 bases, and 13 bases lay between the germline ends. The CDR3 totals 14 residues. CDR3 nucleotide sequence: TGCAGTGCTGGACAGAGATCTGGCAATCAGCCCCAGCATTTT. It specifies CSAGQRSGNQPQHF.

The V call is TRBV19, the J call TRBJ2-1; 7 nucleotides line up with TRBD1. V was clipped by 5 bases and J by 4 bases; unmatched bases: 5. Germline-derived CDR1 and CDR2 are LNHDA and SQIVND (reference sequence). This CDR3 has 14 amino acids. For the CDR3, the DNA is TGTGCCAGTAGTCCTTCGGACAGGTACAATGAGCAGTTCTTC. Translated, it gives CASSPSDRYNEQFF.

This clonotype was detected a few times. The V and J genes are TRBV6-5 and TRBJ2-2, with D perhaps being TRBD1 or TRBD2 (6 bases each). V lost 0 bases and J lost 10, with 15 bases in between. CDR1 MNHEY and CDR2 SVGAGI come from the germline V gene. The CDR3 consists of 15 residues. CDR3 DNA: TGTGCCAGCAGTTACTCTGGAGGGGGGCCTGCGGAGCTGTTTTTT. It encodes CASSYSGGGPAELFF.

This clonotype was seen ten or more times. The rearrangement joins TRBV29-1 to TRBJ2-1; 9 nucleotides match TRBD2. The V and J ends lost 6 bases and 3 bases, in that order; junction bases with no gene match: 3. Germline V gene sequence: CDR1 SQVTM, CDR2 ANQGSEA. The CDR3 runs to 13 residues. CDR3 in amino acids: CSVSSGVYNEQFF. Written as DNA, the CDR3 is TGCAGCGTGTCTAGCGGGGTCTACAATGAGCAGTTCTTC.

This clonotype was seen only a few times. The J gene is TRBJ2-7, the V gene TRBV4-3; 8 bases are shared with TRBD2. There are 18 residues in the CDR3. Trimming took 1 base from V and 3 from J; bases not matched to a gene: 14. CDR1 LGHNA and CDR2 YSLEER come from the germline V gene. The CDR3: CASSQAGVGSGAIYEQYF. The CDR3 nucleotides are TGCGCCAGCAGCCAAGCTGGAGTCGGTAGCGGGGCGATCTACGAGCAGTACTTC.